Listed below are T cell receptor beta chains from one sample, sequenced in a study of T cell repertoires in cytomegalovirus infection. TCRdb re-called the reads through MiXCR, storing one row per CDR3 protein. This sample yields about 320,000 distinct CDR3 sequences, of which more than 9% are seen a single time; roughly 4.5% belongs to the top ten. Sequenced material: PBMCs. The receptors stem from a human donor in good health (CMV status not recorded). Some clones in this sample may be carry-over from other donors' samples. The CDR3 runs from the conserved cysteine through the conserved F or W. A D gene is named only where the DNA matches it firmly. Where a row states a size, it is once, few, many or the class of an expanded clone; other rows omit it.

>.|TRBV20-1|.|TRBJ1-2
CSAPQGQYGYTF
TGCAGTGCTCCTCAAGGACAGTATGGCTACACCTTC
>TRBD2|TRBV7-2|few|TRBJ2-3
CASSLQLSGRGRDTQYF
TGTGCCAGCAGCTTACAACTTAGCGGGAGAGGGAGAGATACGCAGTATTTT
>.|TRBV6-2/TRBV6-3|.|TRBJ1-5
CASSYSPEPQHF
TGTGCCAGCAGTTACTCCCCGGAGCCCCAGCATTTT
>.|TRBV7-2|many|TRBJ1-5
CASRARHNNQPQHF
TGTGCCAGCAGGGCTAGACATAACAATCAGCCCCAGCATTTT
>.|TRBV7-2|many|TRBJ1-1
CASSSLPVNTEAFF
TGTGCCAGCAGCTCCCTCCCGGTGAACACTGAAGCTTTCTTT
>TRBD1|TRBV6-2/TRBV6-3|.|TRBJ1-1
CASSMPGQVQEAFF
TGTGCCAGCAGTATGCCGGGACAGGTGCAAGAAGCTTTCTTT
>.|TRBV7-8|many|TRBJ1-5
CASSYASSGGNQPQHF
TGTGCCAGCAGCTACGCGAGCAGTGGAGGCAATCAGCCCCAGCATTTT
>.|TRBV20-1|few|TRBJ2-5
CSARDVNQETQYF
TGCAGTGCTAGAGATGTCAACCAAGAGACCCAGTACTTC
>.|TRBV7-3|.|TRBJ1-1
CASSLTVGNTEAFF
TGTGCCAGCAGCTTAACCGTAGGGAACACTGAAGCTTTCTTT
>.|TRBV7-2|.|TRBJ1-5
CASSLVDEGWNQPQHF
TGTGCCAGCAGCTTAGTGGACGAGGGCTGGAATCAGCCCCAGCATTTT
>.|TRBV3-1|.|TRBJ2-3
CASSHRGITSTDTQYF
TGTGCCAGCAGCCATCGCGGGATCACTAGCACAGATACGCAGTATTTT
>TRBD2|TRBV2|few|TRBJ2-5
CASSLGLAGGNQETQYF
TGTGCCAGCAGCCTGGGACTAGCGGGGGGAAACCAAGAGACCCAGTACTTC
>.|TRBV6-2/TRBV6-3|few|TRBJ1-3
CASSLQDTGNTIYF
TGTGCCAGCAGTTTACAGGATACTGGAAACACCATATATTTT
>.|TRBV28|.|TRBJ2-7
CASSLGPASSYEQYF
TGTGCCAGCAGTTTGGGACCTGCCAGCTCCTACGAGCAGTACTTC
>.|TRBV20-1|.|TRBJ2-3
CSAIQEGYF
TGCAGTGCTATACAAGAGGGGTATTTT